These 21 T cell receptor beta chains came from one sample sequenced in a study of T cells after yellow fever vaccination. Each CDR3 protein gets one entry after TCRdb re-called the 5' RACE reads with MiXCR. This sample has tens of thousands of distinct CDR3 sequences; 7.4% occur once, and the top ten carry around 28%. Sequencing used CD8+ T cells sorted from PBMCs, obtained around 16 days after the first yellow fever vaccination. Source of these receptors: a man in his late teens or twenties who received the YFV17D yellow fever vaccine.

This clonotype was picked up many times. V is TRBV7-2 and J is TRBJ2-3; TRBD2 matches at 14 bases. Trimming at V came to 5 bases and at J to 4 bases, leaving 5 bases not matched to a gene. Looked up from germline, CDR1 is SGHTA and CDR2 is FQGNSA. The CDR3 runs to 16 residues. The CDR3 nucleotides are TGTGCCAGCAGCCTGCGGACTAGCGGGAGGTCAGATACGCAGTATTTT. Its translation is CASSLRTSGRSDTQYF.

The chain joins TRBV29-1 to TRBJ1-1, with D possibly matching TRBD1 (5 bases). CDR3 size: 13 residues. The V and J ends lost 6 bases and 5 bases respectively, with 16 bases between them. Per the germline V gene, CDR1 is SQVTM and CDR2 is ANQGSEA. Written as DNA, the CDR3 is TGCAGCGTAGAATTCCCCGAGGGGACTGAAGCTTTCTTT. This codes for CSVEFPEGTEAFF.

Many counts were recorded for this clonotype. The V gene is TRBV4-3, the J gene TRBJ1-4, with TRBD1 matching 9 bases. This CDR3 contains 16 residues. Trimming removed 4 bases from V and 8 bases from J; junction bases left unmatched: 11. CDR1 and CDR2 (germline): LGHNA, YSLEER. The CDR3 spells CASSPDPGQGGEKLFF. In nucleotides, the CDR3 is TGCGCCAGCAGCCCAGATCCGGGACAGGGCGGCGAAAAACTGTTTTTT.

This clonotype was seen many times. The V and J genes are TRBV11-2 and TRBJ2-5, with TRBD1 matching over 9 bases. V dropped 5 bases and J dropped 2; count of bases not matched to a gene: 3. Germline V gene lookup returns CDR1 SGHAT and CDR2 FQNNGV. The CDR3 runs to 14 residues. This chain's CDR3 is CASSRDREQETQYF. DNA for the CDR3: TGTGCCAGCAGCCGGGACAGGGAACAAGAGACCCAGTACTTC.

This clonotype was counted ten times or more. V is TRBV13 and J is TRBJ2-5; D gene ambiguous. The CDR3 length is 15 residues. Germline CDR1 reads PRHDT; CDR2 reads FYEKMQ (reference sequence). The V end lost 7 bases, the J end lost 5 bases, and 20 bases lay between the germline ends. In nucleotides, the CDR3 is TGTGCCAGCACCCTCCTTGCGGCAATGACCGAGACCCAGTACTTC. Protein: CASTLLAAMTETQYF.

There are many counts of this clonotype. This chain joins TRBV7-3 and TRBJ2-1, with TRBD1 matching 9 bases. The CDR3 sequence is 16 residues long. The V segment lost 3 bases and the J segment 4 bases; nucleotides outside the gene matches: 7. CDR1 is SGHTA, CDR2 FQGTGA, per germline. The DNA for the CDR3 is TGTGCCAGCAGCTTGGGACAGGGAGAGTTTTACAATGAGCAGTTCTTC. It is translated as CASSLGQGEFYNEQFF.

This clonotype was counted ten times or more. The chain recombines TRBV11-2 with TRBJ1-1; D not certain. Germline CDR1 is SGHAT and CDR2 is FQNNGV. Trimming cost V 1 base and J 11 bases, with 14 bases left between them. CDR3 length: 13 amino acids. The DNA for the CDR3 is TGTGCCAGCAGCTTAGTAGGTCATTCTATGGCTTTCTTT. Residues: CASSLVGHSMAFF.

The J gene is TRBJ2-6, the V gene TRBV2, with TRBD2 matching 7 bases. CDR1 is SNHLY and CDR2 is FYNNEI in the germline V gene. Trimming removed 0 bases from V and 0 bases from J; junction bases left unmatched: 11. The CDR3 covers 20 residues. CDR3 residues: CASSEAFPGGISSGANVLTF. The CDR3 bases are TGTGCCAGCAGTGAAGCGTTCCCGGGGGGTATAAGCTCTGGGGCCAACGTCCTGACTTTC.

This clonotype was recorded many times. The rearrangement links TRBV12-3 or TRBV12-4 to TRBJ2-3; D unclear. The V gene lost 2 bases and the J gene lost 4 bases, with 10 bases spanning the gap. This CDR3 comprises 14 residues. CDR3 loop: CASSLRQVPDTQYF. The CDR3 coding sequence is TGTGCCAGCAGTTTAAGGCAGGTCCCAGATACGCAGTATTTT.

This clonotype was detected many times. The chain carries TRBV6-1 and TRBJ2-3; D may be TRBD1 or TRBD2 (5 bases each). The CDR3 contains 14 residues. Germline CDR1 reads MNHNS; CDR2 reads SASEGT. The germline V and J ends were trimmed by 4 bases and 5 bases, with 13 bases remaining between them. The chain's CDR3 is CASSVPGRGDTQYF. CDR3 in DNA: TGTGCCAGCAGTGTCCCAGGGAGAGGAGATACGCAGTATTTT.

This clonotype was counted ten times or more. The rearrangement uses TRBV5-4 and TRBJ2-7; 9 nucleotides agree with TRBD1. The CDR3 contains 15 residues. Per the germline V gene, CDR1 is SGHNT and CDR2 is YYREEE (reference sequence). Trimming cost V 5 bases and J 5 bases; bases outside gene matches: 11. CDR3 DNA: TGTGCCAGCAGTTCCCGGGGACAGGGAAACCACGAGCAGTACTTC. Encoded protein: CASSSRGQGNHEQYF.

The chain couples TRBV7-2 to TRBJ2-2, with D perhaps being TRBD1 or TRBD2 (6 bases each). Deletions cut 5 bases from V and 5 bases from J, with 9 bases between. Germline values: CDR1 SGHTA, CDR2 FQGNSA. The CDR3 runs to 13 residues. The CDR3 nucleotides are TGTGCCAGCAGCCGGGGGCCGACCGGGGAGCTGTTTTTT. It translates to CASSRGPTGELFF.

This clonotype was seen many times. The chain carries TRBV12-3 or TRBV12-4 and TRBJ1-1, with D tentatively TRBD1 (6 bases). The CDR3 has 13 residues. V was cut by 6 bases and J by 6 bases, with 14 bases left in between. CDR3 sequence (DNA): TGTGCCAGCAGACAGCAGGGGACCCCTGAAGCTTTCTTT. Translated: CASRQQGTPEAFF.

This clonotype was picked up many times. The chain combines TRBV4-2 with TRBJ2-3; possible D gene TRBD2, 7 bases. The CDR3 runs 16 residues. CDR1 and CDR2 (germline): LGHNA, YNFKEQ. V lost 0 bases, J lost 4 bases, and 14 bases lay in between. The CDR3 DNA reads TGTGCCAGCAGCCAAGATTTAGGGGGGGCCCCAGATACGCAGTATTTT. This encodes CASSQDLGGAPDTQYF.

There are many counts of this clonotype. The V and J genes are TRBV6-2 or TRBV6-3 and TRBJ2-1; D not certain. The ends were cut back, 0 bases at V and 10 bases at J, with 22 bases in the middle. The CDR3 totals 17 residues. Germline CDR1 is MNHEY and CDR2 is SVGEGT. The DNA for the CDR3 is TGTGCCAGCAGTTACTCGACATCGGACGCCCAGGCAAGGGAGCAGTTCTTC. Protein: CASSYSTSDAQAREQFF.

The genes are TRBV9 and TRBJ2-5; D is ambiguous. V gave up 0 bases and J gave up 3 bases, with 12 bases separating them. Germline lookup yields CDR1 SGDLS and CDR2 YYNGEE. The length of the CDR3 is 15 residues. In DNA, the CDR3 is TGTGCCAGCAGCGTAGTCCCCGGCTCGAAAGAGACCCAGTACTTC. Encoded protein: CASSVVPGSKETQYF.

This clonotype was seen many times. DNA for the CDR3: TGTGCCAGCAGCTTAGGGTTGAGCCCCTACGAGCAGTACGTC. The encoded protein is CASSLGLSPYEQYV. The rearrangement joins TRBV7-9 to TRBJ2-7; D is uncertain. CDR1 and CDR2 from the germline V gene are SEHNR and FQNEAQ (reference sequence). The CDR3 is 14 amino acids. Trimming cost V 1 base and J 2 bases, with 9 bases left between them.

This clonotype was counted many times. This chain links TRBV5-6 with TRBJ2-7; TRBD1 matches at 8 bases. Germline V lookup: CDR1 SGHDT, CDR2 YYEEEE. This CDR3 spans 12 amino acids. With V trimmed by 10 bases and J by 2 bases, 5 bases remained unmatched. For the CDR3, the DNA is TGTGCCGCACGACAGGGGCCCTACGAGCAGTACGTC. It encodes CAARQGPYEQYV.

This clonotype has at least ten counts. This rearrangement joins TRBV7-2 to TRBJ2-3, with 7 bases aligning to TRBD2. The CDR3 extends over 15 amino acids. The germline V gene encodes CDR1 SGHTA and CDR2 FQGNSA. Trimming removed 5 bases from V and 0 bases from J; junction bases left unmatched: 5. CDR3 coding DNA: TGTGCCAGCAGCCCGGGACTACAAAGCACAGATACGCAGTATTTT. Encoded protein: CASSPGLQSTDTQYF.

This clonotype was observed at least ten times. V gene TRBV19 combines with J gene TRBJ2-6, with unresolved D. This CDR3 is built from 15 residues. Trimming took off 1 base at V and 2 bases at J, with 6 bases between the two ends. In germline, CDR1 is LNHDA, CDR2 SQIVND (reference sequence). CDR3 sequence: CASSIGTAGANVLTF. The DNA of the CDR3 is TGTGCCAGTAGTATAGGAACAGCTGGGGCCAACGTCCTGACTTTC.

This clonotype has ten or more counts. The junction shows a germline mismatch at one end, possibly a read error. V is TRBV12-3 or TRBV12-4 and J is TRBJ2-2, with 11 nucleotides matching TRBD2. CDR3 length equals 15 residues. In DNA form, the CDR3 reads TGTGCCAGCAGTCTAGCGGGGGGGAACACCGGGGAGCTGTTTTTT. Translated, it gives CASSLAGGNTGELFF.